What follows is one T cell receptor beta chain and its context. What it recognizes is unknown. The sample carries other DNA sequences with the same CDR3. The data stem from a study of T cells in localized non-small cell lung cancer. Regarding the study as a whole: Multi-region tumor sequencing was not done, so intratumor heterogeneity could not be excluded. Patients showing higher blood T cell density tended to see longer overall survival. When the top 100 tumor clones were examined, a median around 58 of them also appeared in the adjacent lung, which was paired and uninvolved. Uninvolved adjacent lung had higher T cell clonality than tumor and all other tissues.

The assay was immunoSEQ multiplex PCR, and TCRdb's table has in-frame clones only and misses some. The table records 100,000 to 150,000 clones, around 90% of them present only once. Germline CDR1 and CDR2: SGHRS and YFSETQ. CDR3 length equals 14 residues. Trimming took 4 bases from V and 2 from J, leaving 13 bases between them. The sequence was obtained from a female donor aged 60 or older with stage I lung adenocarcinoma. This sample comprised peripheral blood, obtained before any cancer treatment. The chain combines TRBV5-1 with TRBJ2-7; D assignment may be TRBD1 or TRBD2 (5 bases each). As DNA, the CDR3 is TGCGCCAGCAGCCCCCGGGACGGCCCCTACGAGCAGTACTTC. Protein: CASSPRDGPYEQYF.